The 29 T cell receptor beta chains reported below all come from one sample, sequenced in a study of blood T cells in healthy people across ages (dated by TCRdb to the mid-2010s). Library preparation used 5' RACE. Reads for this sample came from an Illumina HiSeq 2500. A second PCR of about 7 to 12 cycles was run with a J-beta primer mix and a sample-barcoded 5' primer. TCRdb handled the public reads itself, with Q25 trimming in fastp and clone calling in MiXCR, and kept productive beta chains. Here each entry gathers all rows of one CDR3 protein and keeps the most common genes and DNA. The table for this sample lists about 1.6 million distinct CDR3 sequences; 30% to 35% of them were counted only once. About 11% of the sample belongs to the ten largest clones. Input material: blood. These receptors all stem from a woman between 25 and 40 years old in good health.

This clonotype came up a few times. V is TRBV7-3 and J is TRBJ2-3, with D uncertain. This CDR3 is 12 amino acids long. Germline V gives CDR1 SGHTA, CDR2 FQGTGA. Trimming removed 1 base from V and 5 bases from J, with 4 bases in between. This CDR3 reads CASSLRKDTQYF. CDR3 sequence (DNA): TGTGCCAGCAGCTTAAGGAAAGATACGCAGTATTTT. Full variable domain (outside the CDR3, taken from reference TRBV7-3 and TRBJ2-3): GAGVSQTPSNKVTEKGKYVELRCDPISGHTALYWYRQSLGQGPEFLIYFQGTGAADDSGLPNDRFFAVRPEGSVSTLKIQRTERGDSAVYLCASSLRKDTQYFGPGTRLTVL.

V and J are TRBV5-6 and TRBJ2-3; D tentatively fits TRBD1 or TRBD2 (5 bases each). V was clipped by 5 bases and J by 6 bases, with 19 bases between them. Germline-derived CDR1 and CDR2 are SGHDT and YYEEEE. This CDR3 has 15 amino acids. The CDR3 DNA reads as TGTGCCAGCAGTTATAAAGAGGGGCGAGGTGATACGCAGTATTTT. It yields the protein CASSYKEGRGDTQYF.

The chain has TRBV20-1 and TRBJ1-6, with a tentative D call TRBD1 (6 bases). CDR3 length equals 15 residues. Germline loops: CDR1 DFQATT, CDR2 SNEGSKA (reference sequence). V was clipped by 0 bases and J by 5 bases, with 11 bases between them. The CDR3 protein is CSARDGAGDNSPLHF. The CDR3 nucleotides are TGCAGTGCTAGAGATGGGGCAGGGGATAATTCACCCCTCCACTTT.

CDR3 in amino acids: CSVESRETQYF. As DNA, the CDR3 is TGCAGCGTTGAGAGTAGGGAGACCCAGTACTTC. This chain joins TRBV29-1 and TRBJ2-5; no reliable D call. CDR3 size: 11 residues. Per the germline V gene, CDR1 is SQVTM and CDR2 is ANQGSEA. Trimming removed 3 bases at V and 5 bases at J, with 7 bases between.

This clonotype has only a few counts. The genes are TRBV5-1 and TRBJ2-1; the match to TRBD2 covers 8 bases. The CDR3 consists of 15 residues. Trimming cost V 0 bases and J 8 bases; bases outside gene matches: 7. The germline V gene encodes CDR1 SGHRS and CDR2 YFSETQ. CDR3 in amino acids: CASSLDQRELDEQFF. DNA of the CDR3: TGCGCCAGCAGCTTGGATCAGCGGGAGTTGGATGAGCAGTTCTTC.

This clonotype was observed a handful of times. CDR3 amino acids: CASSPRTSGGIEQFF. The CDR3 DNA reads TGTGCCAGCAGCCCCCGGACTAGCGGGGGAATTGAGCAGTTCTTC. The rearrangement uses TRBV9 and TRBJ2-1; 13 nucleotides line up with TRBD2. Germline V gene lookup returns CDR1 SGDLS and CDR2 YYNGEE. The ends lost 4 bases at V and 9 bases at J; junction bases unmatched: 7. The CDR3 runs to 15 residues.

This clonotype was found a few times. The CDR3 region has the DNA TGCAGCGTTGAAGATTGGAAAGGGAACTATGGCTACACCTTC. Translating gives CSVEDWKGNYGYTF. The chain carries TRBV29-1 and TRBJ1-2, with D uncertain. This CDR3 spans 14 amino acids. V lost 0 bases and J lost 2, with 10 bases in between. CDR1 is SQVTM and CDR2 is ANQGSEA in the germline V gene.

The rearrangement uses TRBV9 and TRBJ2-5, with D hard to call. The germline V gene has CDR1 SGDLS and CDR2 YYNGEE. Deletions cut 3 bases from V and 3 bases from J, with 6 bases between. The CDR3 is 12 amino acids. CDR3 residues: CASSGPKETQYF. In nucleotides, the CDR3 is TGTGCCAGCAGCGGCCCCAAAGAGACCCAGTACTTC.

This clonotype was seen a few times. V gene TRBV27 combines with J gene TRBJ2-5; D not resolved. V gave up 5 bases and J gave up 4 bases, with 23 bases separating them. There are 17 residues in the CDR3. CDR1 is MNHEY and CDR2 is SMNVEV in the germline V gene (reference sequence). The CDR3 nucleotides read TGTGCCAGCAGTCCCTTCCGACCAGGTTCGGGCCCAGAGACCCAGTACTTC. Translated: CASSPFRPGSGPETQYF.

The chain combines TRBV3-1 with TRBJ2-5; TRBD2 aligns across 8 bases. Germline CDR1 reads LGHDT; CDR2 reads YNNKEL (reference sequence). CDR3 length: 14 residues. The ends lost 3 bases at V and 11 bases at J; junction bases unmatched: 11. The CDR3 DNA follows: TGTGCCAGCAGCCACGGACTAGCAGGGAATGAGCAGTACTTC. This codes for CASSHGLAGNEQYF.

The V call is TRBV3-1, the J call TRBJ2-3; D gene uncertain. The germline gives CDR1 LGHDT, CDR2 YNNKEL (reference sequence). V dropped 7 bases and J dropped 2 bases, with 13 bases sitting between them. The CDR3 loop spans 14 amino acids. CDR3 in amino acids: CASNRVGPTDTQYF. In DNA form, the CDR3 reads TGTGCCAGCAACCGAGTGGGCCCCACAGATACGCAGTATTTT.

V gene TRBV28 combines with J gene TRBJ2-4; TRBD2 agrees at 11 bases. V gave up 6 bases and J gave up 4 bases; unmatched junction bases: 11. The CDR3 is 17 residues long. Per germline, CDR1 MDHEN and CDR2 SYDVKM. As DNA, the CDR3 is TGTGCCAGCAGCCTACCTACTAGCGGGAGATTGAAAAACATTCAGTACTTC. This codes for CASSLPTSGRLKNIQYF.

A few counts support this clonotype. This chain connects TRBV20-1 to TRBJ2-5, with 7 nucleotides matching TRBD2. With 0 bases clipped from V and 11 bases from J, the junction kept 15 bases outside the gene matches. Germline CDR1 and CDR2: DFQATT and SNEGSKA (reference sequence). The CDR3 runs to 15 residues. CDR3 coding DNA: TGCAGTGCTAGAGACCCGACTAGCCTGGCGCGGGAGCAGTACTTC. Translation gives CSARDPTSLAREQYF.

V and J are TRBV27 and TRBJ1-1; D not resolved. The CDR3 runs to 14 residues. Germline V gene sequence: CDR1 MNHEY, CDR2 SMNVEV (reference sequence). V lost 6 bases and J 4 bases, leaving 15 bases between the germline ends. CDR3 DNA: TGTGCCAGCAGGCCCTACATGGGGATCACTGAAGCTTTCTTT. Translation gives CASRPYMGITEAFF.

The J gene is TRBJ2-7, the V gene TRBV20-1, with 7 bases that match TRBD1. With 2 bases clipped from V and 0 bases from J, the junction kept 7 bases outside the gene matches. Germline V CDR1 and CDR2: DFQATT, SNEGSKA (reference sequence). This CDR3 comprises 15 residues. The CDR3 DNA follows: TGCAGTGCTAGACCCACAGGGGTTATCTCCTACGAGCAGTACTTC. Protein product: CSARPTGVISYEQYF.

On this clonotype: A read error may explain this, as a much larger clone is one base away. Written as DNA, the CDR3 is TGCAGTGCTATAGGGCTTTCCTACGAGCGGTACTTC. Protein sequence: CSAIGLSYERYF. The chain combines TRBV20-1 with TRBJ2-7; D is unresolved. CDR1 and CDR2 (germline): DFQATT, SNEGSKA (reference sequence). The CDR3 loop spans 12 amino acids.

This chain joins TRBV3-1 and TRBJ2-1; 8 bases are shared with TRBD2. Germline V gene data show CDR1 as LGHDT and CDR2 as YNNKEL (reference sequence). This CDR3 region has 14 residues. Losses at the gene ends were 6 bases for V and 6 bases for J; bases not matched to a gene: 7. The CDR3 DNA sequence: TGTGCCAGCAGGGTTAGCGGGGAGATCAATGAGCAGTTCTTC. This translates into CASRVSGEINEQFF.

This clonotype was picked up one time. The rearrangement uses TRBV30 and TRBJ2-2; unclear D gene. The length of the CDR3 is 14 residues. Per germline, CDR1 GTSNPN and CDR2 SVGIG (reference sequence). Trimming removed 2 bases from V and 2 bases from J, with 9 bases in between. CDR3 protein: CAWSSPLNTGELFF. CDR3 coding DNA: TGTGCCTGGAGTTCCCCGCTTAACACCGGGGAGCTGTTTTTT.

The gene calls are TRBV4-1 and TRBJ2-7; TRBD2 aligns across 10 bases. Germline V gives CDR1 MGHRA, CDR2 YSYEKL. The CDR3 is made up of 16 amino acids. J was trimmed by 2 bases and V by 1 base; bases with no gene match: 5. The DNA of the CDR3 is TGCGCCAGCAGCCAAGTAGCGGGGGGAATGGCCTACGAGCAGTACTTC. This encodes CASSQVAGGMAYEQYF.

The CDR3 coding sequence is TGTGCCAGCAGTTCCCCGACGGCAGGGACCTGCAATGAGCAGTTCTTC. Its protein product is CASSSPTAGTCNEQFF. The rearrangement uses TRBV28 and TRBJ2-1; TRBD1 or TRBD2 may be the D gene (5 bases each). From germline, CDR1 is MDHEN and CDR2 SYDVKM. V dropped 4 bases and J dropped 6 bases, with 19 bases sitting between them. The CDR3 contains 16 residues.

This clonotype was recorded a few times. The chain employs TRBV20-1 and TRBJ2-1; D not resolved. Trimming took off 2 bases at V and 4 bases at J, with 9 bases between the two ends. The CDR3 totals 13 residues. Germline lookup yields CDR1 DFQATT and CDR2 SNEGSKA (reference sequence). The CDR3 coding sequence is TGCAGTGCTAGACCCCCCGGGTACAATGAGCAGTTCTTC. This codes for CSARPPGYNEQFF.

The genes are TRBV24-1 and TRBJ1-4; D remains ambiguous. V lost 5 bases to trimming and J lost 2 bases, with 17 bases between them. The CDR3 loop spans 17 amino acids. Germline V gene lookup returns CDR1 KGHDR and CDR2 SFDVKD. The CDR3 DNA reads TGTGCCACCAGTGGGCCGGCTCAGACGCGCACTAATGAAAAACTGTTTTTT. Amino acid sequence: CATSGPAQTRTNEKLFF.

Ten or more counts support this clonotype. The rearrangement joins TRBV12-3 or TRBV12-4 to TRBJ1-1; 7 bases match TRBD1. The trim removed 6 bases at V and 3 bases at J, leaving 4 bases unmatched. There are 13 residues in the CDR3. This CDR3 reads CASSLGQYTEAFF. CDR3 DNA sequence: TGTGCCAGCAGCTTGGGACAGTACACTGAAGCTTTCTTT.

Only a few counts were recorded for this clonotype. The chain couples TRBV29-1 to TRBJ1-1; D is unclear. This CDR3 is built from 12 residues. With 3 bases removed from V and 5 bases from J, the gap between germline ends came to 10 bases. Per the germline V gene, CDR1 is SQVTM and CDR2 is ANQGSEA. The CDR3: CSVDMGNTEAFF. The CDR3 coding sequence is TGCAGCGTTGATATGGGGAATACTGAAGCTTTCTTT.

The rearrangement links TRBV4-2 to TRBJ1-5; 11 nucleotides match TRBD1. The germline gives CDR1 LGHNA, CDR2 YNFKEQ. The CDR3 consists of 16 residues. V shed 1 base and J 9 bases; nucleotides not matched to a gene: 8. The CDR3 coding sequence is TGTGCCAGCAGCCAAGGGCCCGGACAGGGGGCTGGGCCCCAGCATTTT. The encoded protein is CASSQGPGQGAGPQHF.

V is TRBV20-1 and J is TRBJ2-1; 10 nucleotides align to TRBD1. J was trimmed by 6 bases and V by 0 bases; bases with no gene match: 5. Germline V gives CDR1 DFQATT, CDR2 SNEGSKA (reference sequence). This CDR3 has 15 residues. CDR3 in amino acids: CSARDRDRGGNEQFF. Written as DNA, the CDR3 is TGCAGTGCTAGAGATCGGGACAGGGGAGGCAATGAGCAGTTCTTC.

Remarks on this clonotype: A read error may produce the germline difference seen at one junction end. The rearrangement links TRBV9 to TRBJ1-1; 8 bases match TRBD1. In germline, CDR1 is SGDLS, CDR2 YYNGEE. This CDR3 comprises 14 residues. The CDR3 region has the DNA TGTGCTAGCAGCACTCAGACAGGGGACACTGAAGCTTTCTTT. Residues: CASSTQTGDTEAFF.

This clonotype came up many times. This chain joins TRBV2 and TRBJ2-7, with TRBD2 matching over 9 bases. Germline V lookup: CDR1 SNHLY, CDR2 FYNNEI. The CDR3 extends over 16 amino acids. J was trimmed by 6 bases and V by 9 bases; bases with no gene match: 18. CDR3 sequence (DNA): TGTGCCAGTAGTCCGGGTAAGGCTAGCGGGACTGGCGAGCAGTACTTC. Translation gives CASSPGKASGTGEQYF.

The V call is TRBV7-6, the J call TRBJ1-2, with 7 bases that match TRBD1. Trimming removed 5 bases from V and 7 bases from J; junction bases left unmatched: 7. The CDR3 sequence is 13 residues long. Germline CDR1 reads SGHVS; CDR2 reads FNYEAQ. The CDR3 DNA reads as TGTGCCAGCAGCCACACAGGGGAGGGTGGCTACACCTTC. Protein: CASSHTGEGGYTF.